This T cell receptor beta chain was recovered during a study of shared clonotypes between healthy human individuals. Concerning this clone itself: Within the sample, other DNA sequences also encode this same CDR3.

V dropped 1 base and J dropped 3; count of bases not matched to a gene: 2. The CDR3 spans 15 residues. Germline V gene lookup returns CDR1 SGDLS and CDR2 YYNGEE. Across several immunoSEQ plates, the genomic DNA of each subset was split evenly. The data were produced by immunoSEQ multiplex PCR, yet TCRdb's version contains in-frame clones alone and is incomplete. The sample consists of some 660,000 clones, less than 80% of them appearing once. This clonotype originated in a woman in her thirties in good health. V usage is TRBV9 and J usage is TRBJ2-1; 9 bases are a match to TRBD2. The sequenced sample was memory CD4+ T cells sorted from blood. Sample subset: CD45RA-negative fraction. CDR3 amino acids: CASSVSSGSYNEQFF. The DNA of the CDR3 is TGTGCCAGCAGCGTAAGTAGCGGGAGCTACAATGAGCAGTTCTTC.